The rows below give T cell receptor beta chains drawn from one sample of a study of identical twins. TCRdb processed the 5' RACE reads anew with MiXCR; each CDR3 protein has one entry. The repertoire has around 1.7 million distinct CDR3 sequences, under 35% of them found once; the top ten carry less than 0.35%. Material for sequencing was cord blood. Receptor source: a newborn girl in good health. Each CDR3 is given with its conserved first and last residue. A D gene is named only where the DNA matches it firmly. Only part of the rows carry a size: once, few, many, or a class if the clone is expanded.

CDR3: CASSVSPDNEQYF
DNA: TGTGCCAGCAGCGTAAGCCCGGACAATGAGCAGTACTTC
J: TRBJ2-7
D: .
size: few
V: TRBV9

CDR3: CASSPSLLSTDTQYF
DNA: TGTGCCAGCAGCCCTAGCCTACTCAGCACAGATACGCAGTATTTT
J: TRBJ2-3
D: .
size: few
V: TRBV7-9

CDR3: CASSALAGAINEQFF
DNA: TGTGCCAGCAGCGCACTAGCGGGGGCGATAAATGAGCAGTTCTTC
J: TRBJ2-1
D: TRBD2
size: .
V: TRBV7-9

CDR3: CATSRVKAAYEQYF
DNA: TGTGCCACCAGCAGAGTAAAAGCGGCCTACGAGCAGTACTTC
J: TRBJ2-7
D: .
size: .
V: TRBV15

CDR3: CASSHRPSTGMGLYNEQFF
DNA: TGCGCCAGCAGCCACAGACCCAGTACAGGGATGGGACTCTACAATGAGCAGTTCTTC
J: TRBJ2-1
D: .
size: .
V: TRBV4-1

CDR3: CASTGVRSLSGANVLTF
DNA: TGTGCCAGCACAGGGGTTCGCTCCCTCTCTGGGGCCAACGTCCTGACTTTC
J: TRBJ2-6
D: TRBD1
size: .
V: TRBV19

CDR3: CASSSLLWTGGDTQYF
DNA: TGTGCCAGCAGTTCACTATTGTGGACAGGGGGAGATACGCAGTATTTT
J: TRBJ2-3
D: TRBD1
size: .
V: TRBV28

CDR3: CASSLALDSTNNEQFF
DNA: TGTGCCAGCAGCTTAGCTCTGGACAGCACGAACAATGAGCAGTTCTTC
J: TRBJ2-1
D: .
size: .
V: TRBV7-2

CDR3: CASGLGTKTEAFF
DNA: TGTGCTAGTGGTTTGGGGACAAAAACTGAAGCTTTCTTT
J: TRBJ1-1
D: .
size: few
V: TRBV12-5

CDR3: CASSFSGQGVQATNEKLFF
DNA: TGCGCCAGCAGCTTTTCGGGACAGGGGGTACAAGCAACTAATGAAAAACTGTTTTTT
J: TRBJ1-4
D: TRBD1
size: .
V: TRBV5-1

CDR3: CAWIAGPETQYF
DNA: TGTGCCTGGATAGCGGGTCCAGAGACCCAGTACTTC
J: TRBJ2-5
D: TRBD2
size: few
V: TRBV30

CDR3: CSPRLWGLADEGNIQYF
DNA: TGCAGTCCCCGCCTGTGGGGACTAGCGGACGAGGGAAACATTCAGTACTTC
J: TRBJ2-4
D: TRBD2
size: few
V: TRBV20-1

CDR3: CAGSQTSGRDTQYF
DNA: TGTGCCGGCAGCCAGACTAGCGGGAGGGACACGCAGTATTTT
J: TRBJ2-3
D: TRBD2
size: .
V: TRBV12-3/TRBV12-4